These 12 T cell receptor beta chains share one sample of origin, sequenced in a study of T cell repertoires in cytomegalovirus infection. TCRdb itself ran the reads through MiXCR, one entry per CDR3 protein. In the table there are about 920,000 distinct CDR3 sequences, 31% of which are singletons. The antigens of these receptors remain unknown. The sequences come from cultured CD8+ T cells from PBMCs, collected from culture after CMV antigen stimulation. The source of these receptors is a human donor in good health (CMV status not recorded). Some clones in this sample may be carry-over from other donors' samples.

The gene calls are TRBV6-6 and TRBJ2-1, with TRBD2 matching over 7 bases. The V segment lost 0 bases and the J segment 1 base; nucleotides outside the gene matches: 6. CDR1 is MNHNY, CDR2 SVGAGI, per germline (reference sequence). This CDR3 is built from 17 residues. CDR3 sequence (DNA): TGTGCCAGCAGTTACTCCGAGCGGGGAATGTCCTACAATGAGCAGTTCTTC. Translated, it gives CASSYSERGMSYNEQFF.

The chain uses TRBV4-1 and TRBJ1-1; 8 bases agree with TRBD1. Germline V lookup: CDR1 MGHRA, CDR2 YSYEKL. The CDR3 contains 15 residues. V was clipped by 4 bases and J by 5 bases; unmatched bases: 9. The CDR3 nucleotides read TGCGCCAGCAGCCTCGATCAGGGGGCGCCGACTGAAGCTTTCTTT. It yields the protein CASSLDQGAPTEAFF.

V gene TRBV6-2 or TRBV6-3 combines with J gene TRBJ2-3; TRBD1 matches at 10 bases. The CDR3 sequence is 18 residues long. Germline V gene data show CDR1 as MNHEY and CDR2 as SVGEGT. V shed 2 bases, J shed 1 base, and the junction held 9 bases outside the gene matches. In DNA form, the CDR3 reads TGTGCCAGCAGTTACCGGGACAGGGGAAGTTTGGGCACAGATACGCAGTATTTT. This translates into CASSYRDRGSLGTDTQYF.

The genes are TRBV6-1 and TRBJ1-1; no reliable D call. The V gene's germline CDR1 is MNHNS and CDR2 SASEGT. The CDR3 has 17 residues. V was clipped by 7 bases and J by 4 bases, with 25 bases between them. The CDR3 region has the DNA TGTGCCAGCACATCCCGGGGAGGCGAAAGCCTGGGCACTGAAGCTTTCTTT. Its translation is CASTSRGGESLGTEAFF.

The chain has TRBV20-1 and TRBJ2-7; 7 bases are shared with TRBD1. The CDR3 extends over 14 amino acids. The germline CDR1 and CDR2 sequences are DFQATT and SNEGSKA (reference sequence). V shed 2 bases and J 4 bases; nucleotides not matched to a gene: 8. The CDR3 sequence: CSARFGDRLYEQYF. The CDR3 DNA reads TGCAGTGCTAGATTCGGGGACAGATTATACGAGCAGTACTTC.

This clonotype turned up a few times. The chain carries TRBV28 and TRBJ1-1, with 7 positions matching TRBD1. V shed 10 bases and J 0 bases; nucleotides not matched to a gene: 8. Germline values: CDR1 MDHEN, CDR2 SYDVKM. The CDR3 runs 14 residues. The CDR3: CATRGVLMNTEAFF. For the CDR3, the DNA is TGTGCCACCAGGGGGGTACTTATGAACACTGAAGCTTTCTTT. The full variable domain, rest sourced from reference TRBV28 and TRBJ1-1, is DVKVTQSSRYLVKRTGEKVFLECVQDMDHENMFWYRQDPGLGLRLIYFSYDVKMKEKGDIPEGYSVSREKKERFSLILESASTNQTSMYLCATRGVLMNTEAFFGQGTRLTVV.

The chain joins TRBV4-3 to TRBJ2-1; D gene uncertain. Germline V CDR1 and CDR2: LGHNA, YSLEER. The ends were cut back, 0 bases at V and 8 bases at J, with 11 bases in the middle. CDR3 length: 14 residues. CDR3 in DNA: TGCGCCAGCAGCCAAGACTTTATCGCGGATGAGCAGTTCTTC. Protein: CASSQDFIADEQFF.

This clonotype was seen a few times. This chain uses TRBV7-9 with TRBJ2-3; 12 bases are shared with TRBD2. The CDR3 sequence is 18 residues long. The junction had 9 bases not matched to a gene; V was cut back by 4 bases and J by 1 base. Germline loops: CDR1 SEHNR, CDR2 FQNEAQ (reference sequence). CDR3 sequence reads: CASSSAIRLAGGTDTQYF. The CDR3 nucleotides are TGTGCCAGCAGCTCTGCTATTCGACTAGCGGGGGGCACAGATACGCAGTATTTT.

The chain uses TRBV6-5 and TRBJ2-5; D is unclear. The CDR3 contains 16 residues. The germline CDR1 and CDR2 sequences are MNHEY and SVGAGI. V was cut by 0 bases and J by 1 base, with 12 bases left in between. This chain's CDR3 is CASSYSGLSPQETQYF. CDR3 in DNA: TGTGCCAGCAGTTACTCGGGTCTATCCCCCCAAGAGACCCAGTACTTC.

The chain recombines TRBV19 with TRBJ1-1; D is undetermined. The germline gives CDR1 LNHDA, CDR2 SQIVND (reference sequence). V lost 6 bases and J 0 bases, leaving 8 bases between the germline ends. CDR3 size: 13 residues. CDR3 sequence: CASSQYMNTEAFF. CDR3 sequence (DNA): TGTGCCAGTAGCCAATACATGAACACTGAAGCTTTCTTT.

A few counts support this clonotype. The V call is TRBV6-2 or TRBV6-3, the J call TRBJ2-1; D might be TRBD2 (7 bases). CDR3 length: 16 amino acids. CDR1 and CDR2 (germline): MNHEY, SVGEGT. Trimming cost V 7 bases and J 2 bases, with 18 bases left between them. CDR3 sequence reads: CASISRGGLTYNEQFF. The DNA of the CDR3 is TGTGCCAGCATCTCGAGGGGGGGGCTCACCTACAATGAGCAGTTCTTC.

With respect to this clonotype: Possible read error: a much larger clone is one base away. DNA of the CDR3: TGTGCCAGCAGCCCCAGGGGGGTCTTCTACAATGAGCAGTTCTTC. It codes for CASSPRGVFYNEQFF. V usage is TRBV7-2 and J usage is TRBJ2-1, with D maybe TRBD1 (7 bases). Germline assignment: CDR1 SGHTA and CDR2 FQGNSA. The V gene lost 5 bases and the J gene lost 3 bases, with 14 bases spanning the gap. The CDR3 runs to 15 residues. The whole variable domain, filled in from reference TRBV7-2 and TRBJ2-1, reads GAGVSQSPSNKVTEKGKDVELRCDPISGHTALYWYRQSLGQGLEFLIYFQGNSAPDKSGLPSDRFSAERTGGSVSTLTIQRTQQEDSAVYLCASSPRGVFYNEQFFGPGTRLTVL.